This TCR beta chain was sequenced during a study of OX40 agonist ivuxolimab in advanced cancers. Regarding the study as a whole: In a subset of nonresponders, normalized T-cell clonal expansion was also low. Researchers did not determine the expanded peripheral T cells' antigen specificity. Dosing at 0.1 to 3.0 mg/kg was accompanied by clonal expansion of CD4+ and CD8+ blood T cells by week 6.

In germline, CDR1 is SGHTA, CDR2 FQGNSA. The CDR3 is made up of 18 amino acids. V shed 5 bases and J 6 bases; nucleotides not matched to a gene: 10. With regard to this clone: Antigen: not known.

The repertoire was sequenced with immunoSEQ multiplex PCR; TCRdb's copy has only in-frame clones and lacks some. The sample carries about 19,000 clones, nearly 85% recorded once. The chain is built from TRBV7-2 and TRBJ2-1, with TRBD2 matching 16 bases. This receptor was taken from an adult with an advanced solid tumor such as melanoma, head and neck, liver or kidney cancer. The sequences come from CD4+ or CD8+ T cells sorted from blood, collected in a trial of the OX40 agonist ivuxolimab. This CDR3 reads CASSHLGLAGGHFNEQFF. DNA for the CDR3: TGTGCCAGCAGCCACCTGGGACTAGCGGGGGGGCATTTCAATGAGCAGTTCTTC. The variable domain in full, completed from reference TRBV7-2 and TRBJ2-1, reads GAGVSQSPSNKVTEKGKDVELRCDPISGHTALYWYRQSLGQGLEFLIYFQGNSAPDKSGLPSDRFSAERTGGSVSTLTIQRTQQEDSAVYLCASSHLGLAGGHFNEQFFGPGTRLTVL.